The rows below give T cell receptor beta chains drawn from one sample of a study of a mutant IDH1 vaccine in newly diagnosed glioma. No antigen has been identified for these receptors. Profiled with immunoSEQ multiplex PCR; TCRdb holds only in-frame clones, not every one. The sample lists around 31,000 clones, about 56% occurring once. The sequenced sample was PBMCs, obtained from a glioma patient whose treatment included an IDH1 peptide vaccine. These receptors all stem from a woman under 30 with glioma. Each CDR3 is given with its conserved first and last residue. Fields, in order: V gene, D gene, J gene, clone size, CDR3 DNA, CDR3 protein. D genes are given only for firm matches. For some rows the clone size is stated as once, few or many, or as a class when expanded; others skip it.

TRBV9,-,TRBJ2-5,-,TGTGCCAGCAGCGTAGATGCAGGGGGGCGAGAGACCCAGTACTTC,CASSVDAGGRETQYF
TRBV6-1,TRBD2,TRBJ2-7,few,TGTGCCAGCAGTGAAGTCAGTAGCGGGAGCAACGAGCAGTACTTC,CASSEVSSGSNEQYF
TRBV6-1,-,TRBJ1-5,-,TGTGCCAGTTACGAAGGAGATAATAGCAATCAGCCCCAGCATTTT,CASYEGDNSNQPQHF
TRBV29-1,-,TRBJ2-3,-,TGCAGCGCCACTCAGGAGGCAGATACGCAGTATTTT,CSATQEADTQYF
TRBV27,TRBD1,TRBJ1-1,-,TGTGCCAGCAGCCCCGCGGGACAGGGTAGGGCTGAAGCTTTCTTT,CASSPAGQGRAEAFF
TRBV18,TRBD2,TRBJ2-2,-,TGTGCCAGCTCACCATTTAGCGGGGGAACCGAGACCGGGGAGCTGTTTTTT,CASSPFSGGTETGELFF
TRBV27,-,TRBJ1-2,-,TGTGCCAGCAGTTTATCGGGGGCAGGATGGGGCTACACCTTC,CASSLSGAGWGYTF
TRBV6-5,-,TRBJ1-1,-,TGTGCCAGCAGTTATTCCGCAGGCTACGTCGAAGCTTTCTTT,CASSYSAGYVEAFF
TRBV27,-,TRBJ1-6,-,TGTGCCAGCAGTTTAGGCGGGGGCCTCCTCGTGTCACCCCTCCACTTT,CASSLGGGLLVSPLHF
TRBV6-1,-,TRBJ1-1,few,TGTGCCAGCAGTGAGTTGGTTTCACAGTGGAACACTGAAGCTTTCTTT,CASSELVSQWNTEAFF
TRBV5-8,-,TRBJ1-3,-,TGTGCCAGCTCTGCGGGGGGACACTTCTCTGGAAACACCATATATTTT,CASSAGGHFSGNTIYF
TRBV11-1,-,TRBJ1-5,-,TGTGCCAGCAGCCCGGGTGGGTCTCAGCCCCAGCATTTT,CASSPGGSQPQHF
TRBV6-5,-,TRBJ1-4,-,TGTGCCAGCAGTTCCTTCGGACAGAATGAAAAACTGTTTTTT,CASSSFGQNEKLFF
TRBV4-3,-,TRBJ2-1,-,TGCGCCAGCAGCCAAGCGGTCAGCGGGTACAATGAGCAGTTCTTC,CASSQAVSGYNEQFF
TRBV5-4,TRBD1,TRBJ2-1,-,TGTGCCAGCAGCCGAGCCGGGACAGGGGTAGATGAGCAGTTCTTC,CASSRAGTGVDEQFF
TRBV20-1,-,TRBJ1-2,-,TGCAGTGCTAGAGCGGCGTCGAATTACACCTTC,CSARAASNYTF
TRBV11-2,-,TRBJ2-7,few,TGTGCCAGCAGCCCCGGGACGGACCCTCGGGAGCAGTACTTC,CASSPGTDPREQYF
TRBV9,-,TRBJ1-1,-,TGTGCCAGCAGCGTAGATCCCCCTGGAGGGATGAACACTGAAGCTTTCTTT,CASSVDPPGGMNTEAFF
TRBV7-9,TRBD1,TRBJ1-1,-,TGTGCCAGCAGCTCCCGGGACAGTGAAGCTTTCTTT,CASSSRDSEAFF
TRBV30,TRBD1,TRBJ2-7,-,TGTGCCTGGAGTGTACCCACAGGGGGCGCGGCCGAGCAGTACTTC,CAWSVPTGGAAEQYF
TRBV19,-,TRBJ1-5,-,TGTGCCAGTAGTTGGAGGAGGGACGGCAACAATCAGCCCCAGCATTTT,CASSWRRDGNNQPQHF
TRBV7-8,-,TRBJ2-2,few,TGTGCCAGCAGCTTAACGGGGCCCCTACCCGGGGAGCTGTTTTTT,CASSLTGPLPGELFF
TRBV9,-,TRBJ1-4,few,TGTGCCAGCAGCGTAGCATCGACGGGTGCAACTAATGAAAAACTGTTTTTT,CASSVASTGATNEKLFF